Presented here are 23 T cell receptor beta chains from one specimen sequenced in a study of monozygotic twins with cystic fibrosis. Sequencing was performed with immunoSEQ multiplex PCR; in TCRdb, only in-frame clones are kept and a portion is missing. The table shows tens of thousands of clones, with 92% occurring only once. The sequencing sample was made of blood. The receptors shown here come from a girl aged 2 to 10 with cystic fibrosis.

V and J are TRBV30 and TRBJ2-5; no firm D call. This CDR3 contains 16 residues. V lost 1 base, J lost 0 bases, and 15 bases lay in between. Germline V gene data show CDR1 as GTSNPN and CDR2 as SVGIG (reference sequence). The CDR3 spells CAWSGGSGQYQETQYF. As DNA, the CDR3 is TGTGCCTGGAGTGGGGGATCGGGCCAGTACCAAGAGACCCAGTACTTC.

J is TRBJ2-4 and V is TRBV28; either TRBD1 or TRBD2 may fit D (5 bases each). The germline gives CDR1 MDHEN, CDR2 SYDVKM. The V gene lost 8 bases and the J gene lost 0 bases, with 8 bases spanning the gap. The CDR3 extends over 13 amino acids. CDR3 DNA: TGTGCCAGCCGGGACCTAGCCAAAAACATTCAGTACTTC. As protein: CASRDLAKNIQYF.

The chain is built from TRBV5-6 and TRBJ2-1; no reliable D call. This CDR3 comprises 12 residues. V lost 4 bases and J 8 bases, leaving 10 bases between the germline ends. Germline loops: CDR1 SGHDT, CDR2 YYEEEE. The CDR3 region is CASSNPKYEQFF. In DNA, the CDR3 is TGTGCCAGCAGCAACCCTAAATATGAGCAGTTCTTC.

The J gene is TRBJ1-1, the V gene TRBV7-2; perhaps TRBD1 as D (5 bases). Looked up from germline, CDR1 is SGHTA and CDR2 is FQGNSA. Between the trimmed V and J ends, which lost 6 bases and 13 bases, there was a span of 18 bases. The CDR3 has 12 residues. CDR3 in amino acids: CASSPSKQELFF. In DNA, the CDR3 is TGTGCCAGCAGTCCTTCGAAACAGGAGCTTTTCTTT.

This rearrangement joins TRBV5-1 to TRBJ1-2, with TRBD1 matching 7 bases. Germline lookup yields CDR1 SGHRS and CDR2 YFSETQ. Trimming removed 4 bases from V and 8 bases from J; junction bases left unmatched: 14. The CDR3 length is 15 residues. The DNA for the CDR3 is TGCGCCAGCAGCCCAATTCTCACAGGGGATGGCGGCTACACCTTC. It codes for CASSPILTGDGGYTF.

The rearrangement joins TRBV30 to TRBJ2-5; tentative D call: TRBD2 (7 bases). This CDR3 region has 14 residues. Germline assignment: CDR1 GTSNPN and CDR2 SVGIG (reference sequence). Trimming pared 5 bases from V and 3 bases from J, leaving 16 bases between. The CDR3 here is CAWVRGGVEETQYF. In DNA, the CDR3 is TGTGCCTGGGTCCGAGGGGGGGTGGAAGAGACCCAGTACTTC.

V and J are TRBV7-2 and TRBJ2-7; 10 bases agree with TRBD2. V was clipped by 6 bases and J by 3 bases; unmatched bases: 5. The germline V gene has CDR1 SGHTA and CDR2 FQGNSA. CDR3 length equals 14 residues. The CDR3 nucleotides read TGTGCCAGCAGGCTAAGGACTAGCGGCTACGAGCAGTACTTC. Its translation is CASRLRTSGYEQYF.

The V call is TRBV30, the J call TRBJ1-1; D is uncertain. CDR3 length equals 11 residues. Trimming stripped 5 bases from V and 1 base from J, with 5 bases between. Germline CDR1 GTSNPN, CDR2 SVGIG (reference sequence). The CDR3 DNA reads TGTGCCTGGGGTACGAACACTGAAGCTTTCTTT. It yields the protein CAWGTNTEAFF.

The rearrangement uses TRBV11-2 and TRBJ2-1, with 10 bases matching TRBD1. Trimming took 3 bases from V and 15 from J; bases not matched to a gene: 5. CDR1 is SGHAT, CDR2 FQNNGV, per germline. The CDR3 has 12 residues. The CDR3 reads CASSFDRGRRFF. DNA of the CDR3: TGTGCCAGCAGCTTCGACAGGGGGCGTCGGTTCTTC.

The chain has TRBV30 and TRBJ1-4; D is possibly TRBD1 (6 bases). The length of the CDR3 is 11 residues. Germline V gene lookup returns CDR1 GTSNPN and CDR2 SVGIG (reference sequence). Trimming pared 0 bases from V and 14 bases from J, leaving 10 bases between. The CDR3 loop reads CAWSVGARLFF. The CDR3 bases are TGTGCCTGGAGTGTGGGGGCTCGGCTGTTTTTT.

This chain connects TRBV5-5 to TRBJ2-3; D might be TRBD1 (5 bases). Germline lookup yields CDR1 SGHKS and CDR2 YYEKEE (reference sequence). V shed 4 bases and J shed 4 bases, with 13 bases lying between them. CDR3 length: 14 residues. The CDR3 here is CASSLTGQPDTQYF. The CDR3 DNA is TGTGCCAGCAGCCTAACCGGACAACCAGATACGCAGTATTTT.

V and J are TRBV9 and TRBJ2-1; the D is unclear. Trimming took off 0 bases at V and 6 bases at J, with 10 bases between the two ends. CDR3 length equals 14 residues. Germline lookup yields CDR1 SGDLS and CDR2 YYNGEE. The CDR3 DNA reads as TGTGCCAGCAGCGTAGTTAGTAACGGCAATGAGCAGTTCTTC. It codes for CASSVVSNGNEQFF. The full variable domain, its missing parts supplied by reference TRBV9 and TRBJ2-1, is DSGVTQTPKHLITATGQRVTLRCSPRSGDLSVYWYQQSLDQGLQFLIQYYNGEERAKGNILERFSAQQFPDLHSELNLSSLELGDSALYFCASSVVSNGNEQFFGPGTRLTVL.

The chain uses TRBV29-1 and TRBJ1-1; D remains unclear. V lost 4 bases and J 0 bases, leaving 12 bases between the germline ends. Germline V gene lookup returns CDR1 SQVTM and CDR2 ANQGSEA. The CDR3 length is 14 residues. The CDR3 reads CSVVGQHMNTEAFF. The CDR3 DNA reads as TGCAGCGTTGTTGGGCAGCACATGAACACTGAAGCTTTCTTT.

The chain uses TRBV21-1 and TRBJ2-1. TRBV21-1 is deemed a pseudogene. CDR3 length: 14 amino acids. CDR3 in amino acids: CASTPTPVYNEQFF. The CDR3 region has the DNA TGTGCCTCCACCCCGACCCCAGTCTACAATGAGCAGTTCTTC.

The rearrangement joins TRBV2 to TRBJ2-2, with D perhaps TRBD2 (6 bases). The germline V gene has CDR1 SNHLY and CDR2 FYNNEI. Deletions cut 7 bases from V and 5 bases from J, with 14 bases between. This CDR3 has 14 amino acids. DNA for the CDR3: TGTGCCAGCACGCGGGATACGGGAACCGGGGAGCTGTTTTTT. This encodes CASTRDTGTGELFF.

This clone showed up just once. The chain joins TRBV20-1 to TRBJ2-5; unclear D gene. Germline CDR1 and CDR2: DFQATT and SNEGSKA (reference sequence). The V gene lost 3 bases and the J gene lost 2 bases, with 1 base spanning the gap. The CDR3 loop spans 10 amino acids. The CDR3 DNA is TGCAGTGCTAGGCAAGAGACCCAGTACTTC. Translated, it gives CSARQETQYF.

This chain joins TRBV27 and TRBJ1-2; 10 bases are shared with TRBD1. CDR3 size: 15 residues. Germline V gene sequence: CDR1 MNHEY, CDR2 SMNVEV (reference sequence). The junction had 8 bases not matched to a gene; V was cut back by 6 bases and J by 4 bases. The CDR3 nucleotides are TGTGCCAGCAGGAGACAGGGGGCTCGTGGCTATGGCTACACCTTC. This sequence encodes CASRRQGARGYGYTF.

The chain's CDR3 is CASSQDMGVRIAGNTIYF. CDR3 sequence (DNA): TGTGCCAGCAGCCAAGATATGGGGGTCCGCATCGCTGGAAACACCATATATTTT. The rearrangement uses TRBV4-2 and TRBJ1-3; tentative D call: TRBD1 (5 bases). The CDR3 runs to 18 residues. Per germline, CDR1 LGHNA and CDR2 YNFKEQ. V lost 0 bases, J lost 2 bases, and 17 bases lay in between.

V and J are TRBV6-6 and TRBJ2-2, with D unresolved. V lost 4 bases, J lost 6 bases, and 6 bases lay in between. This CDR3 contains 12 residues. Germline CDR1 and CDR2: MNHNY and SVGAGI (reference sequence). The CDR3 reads CASSFISGELFF. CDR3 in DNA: TGTGCCAGCAGTTTCATCTCCGGGGAGCTGTTTTTT.

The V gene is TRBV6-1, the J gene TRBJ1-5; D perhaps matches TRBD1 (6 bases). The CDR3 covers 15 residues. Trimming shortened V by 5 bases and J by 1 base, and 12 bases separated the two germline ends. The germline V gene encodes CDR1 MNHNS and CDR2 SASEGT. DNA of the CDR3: TGTGCCAGCAGTAACAGGGACCGAAGCAATCAGCCCCAGCATTTT. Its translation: CASSNRDRSNQPQHF.

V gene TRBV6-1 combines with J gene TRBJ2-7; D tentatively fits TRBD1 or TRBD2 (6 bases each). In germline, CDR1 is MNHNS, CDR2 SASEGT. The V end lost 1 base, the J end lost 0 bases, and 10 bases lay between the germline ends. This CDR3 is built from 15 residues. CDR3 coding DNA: TGTGCCAGCAGTGAAGGGGGGGCACCCTCCTACGAGCAGTACTTC. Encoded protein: CASSEGGAPSYEQYF.

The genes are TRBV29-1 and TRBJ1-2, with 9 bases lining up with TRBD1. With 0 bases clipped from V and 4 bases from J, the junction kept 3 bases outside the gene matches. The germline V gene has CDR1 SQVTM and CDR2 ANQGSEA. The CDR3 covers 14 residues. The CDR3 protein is CSVEDPDRGYGYTF. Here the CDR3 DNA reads TGCAGCGTTGAAGATCCGGACAGGGGCTATGGCTACACCTTC.

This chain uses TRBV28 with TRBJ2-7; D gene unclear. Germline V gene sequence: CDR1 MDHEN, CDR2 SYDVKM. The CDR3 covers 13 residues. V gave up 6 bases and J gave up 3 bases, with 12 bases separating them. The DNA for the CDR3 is TGTGCCAGCAGCCCCCGGCCGGTCTACGAGCAGTACTTC. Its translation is CASSPRPVYEQYF.